Following are 8 T cell receptor beta chains from one sample sequenced in a study of CD8+ T cells in alopecia areata (dated by TCRdb to the late 2010s). Library preparation was by the immunoSEQ multiplex PCR assay. To provide template for TCR sequencing, every sample had RNA extracted and reverse transcribed into cDNA. Drawn from immuneACCESS, this table holds only the in-frame rearrangements with V and J called that TCRdb kept. Clones are partly lost; checked studies trace under half to an unresolved V gene and leave the rest unexplained. The sample table lists under 130,000 clones, around 84% of them with a count of one. The ten largest clonotypes hold around 10% of the sample. Per the publication, the treatment or condition label means: oral pan-JAK inhibitor, 5-10 mg twice daily. Specimen: CD8+ T cells sorted from blood, collected at approximately week 30, from a patient treated with tofacitinib. These receptor sequences come from a human donor with alopecia areata.

This chain uses TRBV7-6 with TRBJ1-3; D not certain. The CDR3 sequence is 14 residues long. V was pared by 1 base and J by 0 bases, with 4 bases between. Looked up from germline, CDR1 is SGHVS and CDR2 is FNYEAQ. The CDR3 loop is CASSLEGSGNTIYF. Written as DNA, the CDR3 is TGTGCCAGCAGCTTAGAGGGCTCTGGAAACACCATATATTTT.

The chain carries TRBV5-6 and TRBJ1-1; D is uncertain. The V end was cut by 0 bases, the J end by 6 bases, with 15 bases between. The germline CDR1 and CDR2 sequences are SGHDT and YYEEEE. The CDR3 sequence is 15 residues long. DNA for the CDR3: TGTGCCAGCAGCTTGGGTGGGAGGAAACTTGCTGAAGCTTTCTTT. Protein sequence: CASSLGGRKLAEAFF. Supplemented by reference TRBV5-6 and TRBJ1-1, the full variable domain reads DAGVTQSPTHLIKTRGQQVTLRCSPKSGHDTVSWYQQALGQGPQFIFQYYEEEERQRGNFPDRFSGHQFPNYSSELNVNALLLGDSALYLCASSLGGRKLAEAFFGQGTRLTVV.

The chain employs TRBV7-9 and TRBJ2-1; D is possibly TRBD2 (6 bases). The germline V gene encodes CDR1 SEHNR and CDR2 FQNEAQ (reference sequence). The V end was cut by 4 bases, the J end by 5 bases, with 9 bases between. The CDR3 is 13 amino acids. CDR3 DNA: TGTGCCAGCAGCTCCTCGGGAGACAATGAGCAGTTCTTC. Translated, it gives CASSSSGDNEQFF.

Note on this clone: Other DNA sequences in this sample translate to the same CDR3. The chain links TRBV4-1 to TRBJ1-1; D possibly corresponds to TRBD1 (5 bases). The CDR3 is made up of 15 amino acids. V was shortened by 0 bases and J by 4 bases, with 12 bases between the two germline ends. The germline V gene has CDR1 MGHRA and CDR2 YSYEKL. The CDR3 bases are TGCGCCAGCAGCCAAGATAGCAGGGTTGGCACTGAAGCTTTCTTT. Translated, it gives CASSQDSRVGTEAFF.

The CDR3 loop is CASSTTSGLYYEQYF. The CDR3 DNA reads TGTGCCAGCAGTACGACTAGCGGGCTTTATTACGAGCAGTACTTC. The chain has TRBV6-8 and TRBJ2-7; 10 nucleotides agree with TRBD2. The germline gives CDR1 MNHGY, CDR2 SAAAGT. CDR3 size: 15 residues. The junction had 8 bases not matched to a gene; V was cut back by 5 bases and J by 4 bases.

The genes are TRBV29-1 and TRBJ2-2; weak D call: TRBD2 (5 bases). The CDR3 contains 16 residues. Germline V CDR1 and CDR2: SQVTM, ANQGSEA. V lost 5 bases and J lost 2, with 18 bases in between. The CDR3 region is CSVQLRTRLNTGELFF. As DNA, the CDR3 is TGCAGCGTTCAGCTTAGGACTCGCCTAAACACCGGGGAGCTGTTTTTT.

The rearrangement joins TRBV10-2 to TRBJ2-1; D possibly uses TRBD1 or TRBD2 (5 bases each). Germline CDR1 WSHSY, CDR2 SAAADI. This CDR3 comprises 14 residues. V dropped 2 bases and J dropped 12 bases, with 17 bases sitting between them. This CDR3 reads CASSEGVVSGGQFF. The CDR3 DNA reads as TGCGCCAGCAGTGAGGGGGTAGTCAGTGGGGGGCAGTTCTTC.

The CDR3 here is CAWNNNADTQYF. CDR3 nucleotides: TGTGCCTGGAACAATAACGCAGATACGCAGTATTTT. The chain uses TRBV30 and TRBJ2-3, with D uncertain. The CDR3 has 12 residues. Trimming shortened V by 4 bases and J by 4 bases, and 9 bases separated the two germline ends. CDR1 is GTSNPN, CDR2 SVGIG, per germline (reference sequence).